A single sample gave rise to the 12 T cell receptor beta chains below, sequenced in a study of post-analysis software for immune sequencing data. Findings of the study overall: TRBV5-6, TRBV5-1 and TRBV20-1 were among a handful of TRBV segments more frequent in patients than controls.

What these receptors recognize is not known. The TCR beta cDNA libraries contained unique molecular identifiers. TCRdb passed the PCR reads through MiXCR, listing each CDR3 protein once. The table lists hundreds of thousands of distinct CDR3 sequences, just under 30% of them singletons. The sequenced sample was blood. All receptors come from a girl aged 10-17 years with multiple sclerosis.

The rearrangement joins TRBV5-1 to TRBJ1-6, with D hard to call. Trimming removed 5 bases from V and 5 bases from J, with 8 bases in between. CDR3 size: 13 residues. In germline, CDR1 is SGHRS, CDR2 YFSETQ. The CDR3 coding sequence is TGCGCCAGCAGTCCCGGGGATAATTCACCCCTCCACTTT. Protein: CASSPGDNSPLHF.

The table lists this clonotype with many counts. V gene TRBV12-3 or TRBV12-4 combines with J gene TRBJ1-1, with a weak D call TRBD1 (6 bases). CDR3 length: 14 residues. V was cut by 3 bases and J by 0 bases, with 8 bases left in between. CDR3 sequence reads: CASSFQGMNTEAFF. The CDR3 DNA reads TGTGCCAGCAGTTTCCAGGGGATGAACACTGAAGCTTTCTTT.

This clonotype has more than one count but fewer than ten. This chain links TRBV6-5 with TRBJ1-4; 10 positions match TRBD1. The trim removed 6 bases at V and 14 bases at J, leaving 3 bases unmatched. This CDR3 is 11 amino acids long. Germline CDR1 reads MNHEY; CDR2 reads SVGAGI. CDR3 nucleotide sequence: TGTGCCAGCAGCCGGGGACAGGGGCTGTTTTTT. Its translation is CASSRGQGLFF.

The rearrangement uses TRBV7-2 and TRBJ1-6, with D possibly being TRBD1 (6 bases). CDR1 is SGHTA and CDR2 is FQGNSA in the germline V gene. The CDR3 length is 14 residues. Trimming removed 6 bases from V and 9 bases from J, with 15 bases in between. CDR3 region: CASRPGDRISPLHF. DNA for the CDR3: TGTGCCAGCAGGCCAGGGGATAGGATTTCACCCCTCCACTTT. Variable domain in full (rest from reference TRBV7-2 and TRBJ1-6): GAGVSQSPSNKVTEKGKDVELRCDPISGHTALYWYRQSLGQGLEFLIYFQGNSAPDKSGLPSDRFSAERTGGSVSTLTIQRTQQEDSAVYLCASRPGDRISPLHFGNGTRLTVT.

V is TRBV29-1 and J is TRBJ1-2; D is possibly TRBD1 (6 bases). CDR1 and CDR2 (germline): SQVTM, ANQGSEA. V was cut by 7 bases and J by 5 bases, with 17 bases left in between. The CDR3 consists of 13 residues. CDR3 in DNA: TGCAGCGCTGCAACCCGGACAGAATATGGCTACACCTTC. This translates into CSAATRTEYGYTF.

Worth noting for this clonotype: A read error is possible here, since a much larger clone lies one base away. V is TRBV7-2 and J is TRBJ2-5; tentatively, D is TRBD2 (6 bases). From germline, CDR1 is SGHTA and CDR2 FQGNSA. V lost 8 bases to trimming and J lost 2 bases, with 21 bases between them. The CDR3 totals 16 residues. The CDR3, as DNA: TGTGCCAGCGGCCCAGACTTAGGAGGGGCACAAGAGACCCAGTACTTC. Translating it yields CASGPDLGGAQETQYF. The full variable domain, in which reference TRBV7-2 and TRBJ2-5 provide the parts outside the CDR3, is GAGVSQSPSNKVTEKGKDVELRCDPISGHTALYWYRQSLGQGLEFLIYFQGNSAPDKSGLPSDRFSAERTGGSVSTLTIQRTQQEDSAVYLCASGPDLGGAQETQYFGPGTRLLVL.

There are a few counts of this clonotype. The V and J genes are TRBV29-1 and TRBJ1-1, with 7 nucleotides matching TRBD1. Germline V gives CDR1 SQVTM, CDR2 ANQGSEA. The CDR3 consists of 13 residues. Trimming took 5 bases from V and 11 from J; bases not matched to a gene: 14. The CDR3 nucleotides read TGCAGCGTTAAAGCGGGGAGGGGGCAGGATGCTTTCTTT. Protein sequence: CSVKAGRGQDAFF. Looking up the rest from reference TRBV29-1 and TRBJ1-1 gives the full variable domain: SAVISQKPSRDICQRGTSLTIQCQVDSQVTMMFWYRQQPGQSLTLIATANQGSEATYESGFVIDKFPISRPNLTFSTLTVSNMSPEDSSIYLCSVKAGRGQDAFFGQGTRLTVV.

This clonotype was seen a handful of times. The V call is TRBV6-5, the J call TRBJ2-7, with D perhaps matching TRBD1 (6 bases). With 4 bases removed from V and 6 bases from J, the gap between germline ends came to 25 bases. Per germline, CDR1 MNHEY and CDR2 SVGAGI. The CDR3 extends over 17 amino acids. CDR3 in DNA: TGTGCCAGCAGTTTCGACAGTCCGGGGCCAGGGGCCAGCGAGCAGTACTTC. This gives the protein CASSFDSPGPGASEQYF.

This clonotype was detected only a few times. The rearrangement uses TRBV29-1 and TRBJ1-4, with a weak D call TRBD1 (6 bases). Germline CDR1 reads SQVTM; CDR2 reads ANQGSEA. The ends were cut back, 7 bases at V and 7 bases at J, with 16 bases in the middle. The CDR3 loop spans 13 amino acids. The CDR3 DNA is TGCAGCGGGACAGTGGGCGGAGGTGAAAAACTGTTTTTT. Its translation is CSGTVGGGEKLFF.

Comments on this clonotype: A much larger clone differs by one base, so this may be a read error. This chain links TRBV7-2 with TRBJ2-1, with D possibly matching TRBD2 (6 bases). CDR3 size: 14 residues. The ends were cut back, 2 bases at V and 10 bases at J, with 15 bases in the middle. In germline, CDR1 is SGHTA, CDR2 FQGNSA. The CDR3: CASSLKTGDGEQFF. CDR3 bases: TGTGCCAGCAGCTTAAAAACGGGAGATGGGGAGCAGTTCTTC.

The chain links TRBV3-1 to TRBJ2-3, with D unresolved. The germline V gene has CDR1 LGHDT and CDR2 YNNKEL (reference sequence). Trimming took off 5 bases at V and 9 bases at J, with 15 bases between the two ends. This CDR3 region has 13 residues. In nucleotides, the CDR3 is TGTGCCAGCAGCACCAACAAGGGTGCGACGCAGTATTTT. Translating it yields CASSTNKGATQYF.

There are many counts of this clonotype. The chain uses TRBV6-6 and TRBJ1-5; D remains unclear. Trimming left V 2 bases short and J 5 bases short, with 10 bases between. CDR1 is MNHNY, CDR2 SVGAGI, per germline (reference sequence). The CDR3 spans 14 residues. The CDR3 coding sequence is TGTGCCAGCAGTTACACGGGATTCGATCAGCCCCAGCATTTT. Its protein product is CASSYTGFDQPQHF.